Below, one T cell receptor (beta chain) is given with its context. The antigen is unknown. The PCR made use of 60 Vbeta and 13 Jbeta primers. The table came from immunoSEQ multiplex PCR; TCRdb's copy has only in-frame clones and leaves some out. Among some 170,000 clones, roughly 80% were seen once, and the ten largest hold around 3.5%. These data are taken from a study of cytomegalovirus exposure and HLA in healthy donors. Study-wide findings and caveats: Trimming of TCR beta V- and J-genes showed a link, identified in a later analysis, to a missense DCLRE1C variant.

The sequencing input was PBMCs. The sequence was obtained from a man aged 25-45 years in good health and CMV-seropositive.

DNA of the CDR3: TGCGCCAGCAGCCCCCGGGGGGGGCAATCTACCGGGGAGCTGTTTTTT. Protein: CASSPRGGQSTGELFF. The gene calls are TRBV5-1 and TRBJ2-2, with TRBD2 identical over 8 bases. The CDR3 has 16 residues. Per germline, CDR1 SGHRS and CDR2 YFSETQ. With V trimmed by 4 bases and J by 5 bases, 10 bases remained unmatched.